The clone carrying this T cell receptor (beta chain) was detected once. Other DNA sequences within the sample encode an identical CDR3. V lost 5 bases, J lost 6 bases, and 7 bases stayed unmatched. The CDR3 is 15 amino acids. Germline values: CDR1 SGHTA, CDR2 FQGTGA. The data originate from a study of radiotherapy plus CTLA-4 blockade in lung cancer. Assay: immunoSEQ multiplex PCR; the TCRdb copy retains only in-frame clones and omits some. The table lists tens of thousands of clones, about 77% of them singletons, with 9.5% to 10% in the top ten. The sample in question was peripheral blood, obtained from a patient treated with radiotherapy plus ipilimumab. This TCR was recovered from a human donor with non-small cell lung cancer who had stable disease on radiotherapy plus ipilimumab. The gene calls are TRBV7-3 and TRBJ2-1, with 10 positions matching TRBD2. The CDR3 DNA reads TGTGCCAGCAGCCCTAGCGGGGGTCGGATCAATGAGCAGTTCTTC. It encodes CASSPSGGRINEQFF.